These 20 T cell receptor beta chains share one sample of origin, sequenced in a study of identical twins. TCRdb fed the 5' RACE reads into MiXCR, producing one record per CDR3 protein. The sample contains about 1.7 million distinct CDR3 sequences, about 32% of which appear only once. The sample taken for sequencing was cord blood. These receptors all come from a newborn girl in good health.

The rearrangement links TRBV3-1 to TRBJ1-1, with 8 nucleotides matching TRBD1. The CDR3 sequence is 15 residues long. V lost 4 bases, J lost 6 bases, and 10 bases stayed unmatched. From germline, CDR1 is LGHDT and CDR2 YNNKEL (reference sequence). The CDR3 coding sequence is TGTGCCAGCAGCCCCCTCAGGGGGCTAAAGTCTGAAGCTTTCTTT. Residues: CASSPLRGLKSEAFF.

Worth noting for this clonotype: Its ends do not fully match the called genes, so a read error is possible. The chain recombines TRBV25-1 with TRBJ1-4, with 11 bases identical to TRBD1. The CDR3 has 16 amino acids. Per germline, CDR1 MGHDK and CDR2 SYGVNS. The CDR3 DNA follows: TGTGCCAGCAGTGACCGGACAGGGGGCAGGGAAGAAAAACCGTTTTTT. Translated, it gives CASSDRTGGREEKPFF. Full variable domain (rest looked up from reference TRBV25-1 and TRBJ1-4): EADIYQTPRYLVIGTGKKITLECSQTMGHDKMYWYQQDPGMELHLIHYSYGVNSTEKGDLSSESTVSRIRTEHFPLTLESARPSHTSQYLCASSDRTGGREEKPFFGSGTQLSVL.

This rearrangement joins TRBV10-3 to TRBJ1-1; D is unclear. This CDR3 comprises 14 residues. Germline CDR1 is ENHRY and CDR2 is SYGVKD. The V and J ends lost 0 bases and 3 bases respectively, with 8 bases between them. As DNA, the CDR3 is TGTGCCATCAGTGAGTCGATCGGGGACACTGAAGCTTTCTTT. Translating it yields CAISESIGDTEAFF.

This clonotype was counted ten times or more. This chain joins TRBV4-2 and TRBJ2-5; 7 bases align to TRBD2. The V gene end was trimmed by 4 bases and the J gene end by 1 base; junction bases not matched to a gene: 9. The V gene's germline CDR1 is LGHNA and CDR2 YNFKEQ. There are 16 residues in the CDR3. In DNA form, the CDR3 reads TGTGCCAGCAGCCCGTCTTCGCGGGGGATCCAAGAGACCCAGTACTTC. This codes for CASSPSSRGIQETQYF.

This chain links TRBV7-2 with TRBJ2-1, with 8 bases identical to TRBD2. After removal of 0 bases from V and 4 bases from J, the junction contained 2 bases not matched to a gene. Germline values: CDR1 SGHTA, CDR2 FQGNSA. The CDR3 runs 15 residues. CDR3 sequence reads: CASSLAGLVYNEQFF. The CDR3 DNA reads as TGTGCCAGCAGCTTAGCGGGACTAGTATACAATGAGCAGTTCTTC. The whole variable domain, remainder taken from reference TRBV7-2 and TRBJ2-1, is GAGVSQSPSNKVTEKGKDVELRCDPISGHTALYWYRQSLGQGLEFLIYFQGNSAPDKSGLPSDRFSAERTGGSVSTLTIQRTQQEDSAVYLCASSLAGLVYNEQFFGPGTRLTVL.

The J gene is TRBJ2-2, the V gene TRBV11-2; possibly TRBD2 for D (5 bases). This CDR3 contains 16 residues. V gave up 5 bases and J gave up 2 bases, with 15 bases separating them. CDR1 and CDR2 from the germline V gene are SGHAT and FQNNGV. The chain's CDR3 is CASSRQTGSNTGELFF. In DNA form, the CDR3 reads TGTGCCAGCAGCCGCCAGACGGGATCTAACACCGGGGAGCTGTTTTTT.

This clonotype has only a few counts. A read error may account for a junction end that differs from germline. V gene TRBV6-6 combines with J gene TRBJ2-3; 9 bases map to TRBD1. The CDR3 totals 13 residues. Per the germline V gene, CDR1 is MNHNY and CDR2 is SVGAGI (reference sequence). This CDR3 is CASRVQGADTQYF. In DNA, the CDR3 is TGTGCCAGCAGGGTACAGGGGGCAGACACGCAGTATTTT.

The chain joins TRBV6-2 or TRBV6-3 to TRBJ2-7; 10 bases are shared with TRBD2. The CDR3 sequence is 16 residues long. The germline V gene encodes CDR1 MNHEY and CDR2 SVGEGT. Unmatched junction bases numbered 7, after V lost 2 bases and J lost 3 bases. This CDR3 is CASSYLRLAGIYEQYF. CDR3 in DNA: TGTGCCAGCAGTTACCTTCGACTAGCGGGCATCTACGAGCAGTACTTC.

The CDR3 reads CASSPDLDDEQYF. The CDR3 nucleotides are TGTGCCAGCTCCCCCGATCTTGACGATGAGCAGTACTTC. The genes are TRBV18 and TRBJ2-7, with D uncertain. Germline CDR1 and CDR2: KGHSH and LQKENI. The CDR3 is 13 amino acids. V lost 6 bases and J 7 bases, leaving 16 bases between the germline ends.

The J gene is TRBJ2-1, the V gene TRBV20-1; TRBD1 is a possible D gene (6 bases). Germline V gives CDR1 DFQATT, CDR2 SNEGSKA (reference sequence). The CDR3 sequence is 14 residues long. Trimming took off 3 bases at V and 3 bases at J, with 12 bases between the two ends. CDR3 amino acids: CSARYRRGYNEQFF. The CDR3 nucleotides are TGCAGTGCTAGGTATCGCAGGGGCTACAATGAGCAGTTCTTC.

The V gene is TRBV13, the J gene TRBJ2-1; the match to TRBD2 covers 12 bases. Germline V CDR1 and CDR2: PRHDT, FYEKMQ (reference sequence). The CDR3 spans 16 residues. V was pared by 5 bases and J by 5 bases, with 7 bases of the junction left unmatched. The CDR3 reads CASSLPTSGRDNEQFF. DNA for the CDR3: TGTGCCAGCAGCCTCCCGACTAGCGGGAGAGACAATGAGCAGTTCTTC.

This clonotype was observed a handful of times. The V gene is TRBV6-1, the J gene TRBJ2-3; D is perhaps TRBD1 (5 bases). The length of the CDR3 is 15 residues. Trimming left V 2 bases short and J 3 bases short, with 12 bases between. Germline CDR1 reads MNHNS; CDR2 reads SASEGT. CDR3 nucleotides: TGTGCCAGCAGTGAAATCGCGACAGTAACAGATACGCAGTATTTT. This gives the protein CASSEIATVTDTQYF.

This clonotype has just a few counts. The chain has TRBV12-3 or TRBV12-4 and TRBJ2-7; tentatively, D is TRBD2 (6 bases). Trimming cost V 4 bases and J 5 bases, with 15 bases left between them. CDR3 size: 14 residues. The CDR3 loop reads CASSSRGRFHEQYF. The CDR3 bases are TGTGCCAGCAGTTCCCGAGGGAGGTTCCACGAGCAGTACTTC.

The chain couples TRBV10-3 to TRBJ2-1; TRBD2 matches at 8 bases. With V trimmed by 10 bases and J by 9 bases, 11 bases remained unmatched. CDR1 and CDR2 (germline): ENHRY, SYGVKD. CDR3 size: 13 residues. This chain's CDR3 is CATGLGPGGEQFF. The CDR3 DNA is TGTGCCACGGGACTAGGGCCGGGAGGTGAGCAGTTCTTC.

Many counts were recorded for this clonotype. The genes are TRBV3-1 and TRBJ2-1; possible D gene TRBD1, 6 bases. The germline V gene has CDR1 LGHDT and CDR2 YNNKEL (reference sequence). This CDR3 region has 17 residues. V dropped 0 bases and J dropped 2 bases, with 14 bases sitting between them. The CDR3 spells CASSQDEWGQTYNEQFF. CDR3 DNA: TGTGCCAGCAGCCAAGATGAGTGGGGGCAGACCTACAATGAGCAGTTCTTC.

The gene calls are TRBV29-1 and TRBJ2-7; D possibly corresponds to TRBD2 (6 bases). Germline V gene sequence: CDR1 SQVTM, CDR2 ANQGSEA. The CDR3 length is 15 residues. The V end lost 2 bases, the J end lost 3 bases, and 17 bases lay between the germline ends. CDR3 amino acids: CSVERRRDGGYEQYF. CDR3 nucleotide sequence: TGCAGCGTTGAACGTCGTAGGGACGGGGGCTACGAGCAGTACTTC.

The chain links TRBV20-1 to TRBJ2-7, with 13 bases that match TRBD2. After removal of 5 bases from V and 7 bases from J, the junction contained 5 bases not matched to a gene. The V gene's germline CDR1 is DFQATT and CDR2 SNEGSKA (reference sequence). This CDR3 comprises 13 residues. The CDR3 nucleotides are TGCAGTGCTGTGACTAGCGGGGGGTGGGAGCAGTACTTC. Translated: CSAVTSGGWEQYF.

The V gene is TRBV12-3 or TRBV12-4, the J gene TRBJ1-1; TRBD1 is a possible D gene (6 bases). The CDR3 spans 16 residues. Trimming took off 3 bases at V and 0 bases at J, with 14 bases between the two ends. CDR3 residues: CASSFFRGPMNTEAFF. CDR3 nucleotide sequence: TGTGCCAGCAGTTTTTTCAGGGGTCCGATGAACACTGAAGCTTTCTTT.

V is TRBV5-1 and J is TRBJ2-4, with a possible D match to TRBD2 (5 bases). The CDR3 length is 15 residues. Germline values: CDR1 SGHRS, CDR2 YFSETQ. Between the trimmed V and J ends, which lost 2 bases and 1 base, there was a span of 10 bases. CDR3 nucleotides: TGCGCCAGCAGCTTCCTCTCTAGCGCCAAAAACATTCAGTACTTC. Residues: CASSFLSSAKNIQYF. Full variable domain (remainder filled in from reference TRBV5-1 and TRBJ2-4): KAGVTQTPRYLIKTRGQQVTLSCSPISGHRSVSWYQQTPGQGLQFLFEYFSETQRNKGNFPGRFSGRQFSNSRSEMNVSTLELGDSALYLCASSFLSSAKNIQYFGAGTRLSVL.

This clonotype was detected a few times. The chain uses TRBV7-2 and TRBJ1-2; a possible D gene is TRBD1 (6 bases). Germline CDR1 reads SGHTA; CDR2 reads FQGNSA. V was trimmed by 8 bases and J by 1 base, leaving 17 bases between them. CDR3 length equals 15 residues. CDR3 sequence reads: CASRRGGAINYGYTF. The CDR3 DNA is TGTGCCAGCCGACGGGGGGGGGCCATTAACTATGGCTACACCTTC.